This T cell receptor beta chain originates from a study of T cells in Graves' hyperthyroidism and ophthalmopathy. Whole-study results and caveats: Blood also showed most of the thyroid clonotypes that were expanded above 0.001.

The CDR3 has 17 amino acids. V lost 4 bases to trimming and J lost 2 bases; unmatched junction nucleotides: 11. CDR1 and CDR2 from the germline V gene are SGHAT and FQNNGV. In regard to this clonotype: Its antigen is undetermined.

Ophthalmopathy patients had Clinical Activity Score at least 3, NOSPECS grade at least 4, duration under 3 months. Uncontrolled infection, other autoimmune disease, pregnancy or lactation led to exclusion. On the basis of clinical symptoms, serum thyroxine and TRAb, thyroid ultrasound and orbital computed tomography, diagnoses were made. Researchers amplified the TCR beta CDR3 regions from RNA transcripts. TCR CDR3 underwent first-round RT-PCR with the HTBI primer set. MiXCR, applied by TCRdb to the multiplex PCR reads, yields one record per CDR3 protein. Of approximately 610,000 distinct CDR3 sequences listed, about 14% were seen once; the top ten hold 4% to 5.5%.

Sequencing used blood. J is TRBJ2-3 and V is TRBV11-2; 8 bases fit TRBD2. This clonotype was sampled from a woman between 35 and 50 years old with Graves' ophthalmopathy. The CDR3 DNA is TGTGCCAGCAGCTACAGAGGGGCGGGAGGCCCCACAGATACGCAGTATTTT. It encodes CASSYRGAGGPTDTQYF.